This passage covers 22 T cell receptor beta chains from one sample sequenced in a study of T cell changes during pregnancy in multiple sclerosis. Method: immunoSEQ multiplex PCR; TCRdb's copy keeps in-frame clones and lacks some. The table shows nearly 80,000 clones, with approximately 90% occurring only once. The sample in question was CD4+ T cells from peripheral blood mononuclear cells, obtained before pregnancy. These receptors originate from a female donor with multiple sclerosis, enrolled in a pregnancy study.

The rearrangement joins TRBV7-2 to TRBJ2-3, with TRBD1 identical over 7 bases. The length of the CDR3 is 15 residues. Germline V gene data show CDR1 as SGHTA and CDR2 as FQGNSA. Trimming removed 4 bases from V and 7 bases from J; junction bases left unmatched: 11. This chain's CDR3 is CASSSQPTGRNTQYF. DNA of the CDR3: TGTGCCAGCAGCTCGCAGCCGACAGGGCGGAATACGCAGTATTTT. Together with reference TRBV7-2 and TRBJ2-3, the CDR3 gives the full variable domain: GAGVSQSPSNKVTEKGKDVELRCDPISGHTALYWYRQSLGQGLEFLIYFQGNSAPDKSGLPSDRFSAERTGGSVSTLTIQRTQQEDSAVYLCASSSQPTGRNTQYFGPGTRLTVL.

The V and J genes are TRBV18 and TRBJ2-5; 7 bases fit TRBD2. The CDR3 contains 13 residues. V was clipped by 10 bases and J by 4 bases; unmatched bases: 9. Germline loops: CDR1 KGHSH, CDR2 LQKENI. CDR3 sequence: CATGRGSGETQYF. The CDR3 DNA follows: TGTGCCACCGGGCGGGGGTCCGGAGAGACCCAGTACTTC. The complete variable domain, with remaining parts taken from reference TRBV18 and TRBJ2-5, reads NAGVMQNPRHLVRRRGQEARLRCSPMKGHSHVYWYRQLPEEGLKFMVYLQKENIIDESGMPKERFSAEFPKEGPSILRIQQVVRGDSAAYFCATGRGSGETQYFGPGTRLLVL.

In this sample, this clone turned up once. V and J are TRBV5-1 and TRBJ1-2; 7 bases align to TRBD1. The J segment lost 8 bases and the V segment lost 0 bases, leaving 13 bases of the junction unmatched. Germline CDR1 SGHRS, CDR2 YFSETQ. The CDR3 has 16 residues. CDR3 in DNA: TGCGCCAGCAGCTTGGGGTTGGACAGGTCCCCGTCGGGCTACACCTTC. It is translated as CASSLGLDRSPSGYTF.

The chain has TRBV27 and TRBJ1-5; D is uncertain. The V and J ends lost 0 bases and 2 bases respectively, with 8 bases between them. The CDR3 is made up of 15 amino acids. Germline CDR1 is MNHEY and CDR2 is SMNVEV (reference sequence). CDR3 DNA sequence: TGTGCCAGCAGTTTATCGTGGCATCGCAATCAGCCCCAGCATTTT. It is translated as CASSLSWHRNQPQHF.

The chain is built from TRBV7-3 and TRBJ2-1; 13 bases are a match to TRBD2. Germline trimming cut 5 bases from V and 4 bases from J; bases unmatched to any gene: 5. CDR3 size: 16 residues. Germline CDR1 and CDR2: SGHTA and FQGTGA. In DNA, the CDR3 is TGTGCCAGCAGCCCCTCGGGACTAGCGGGATACAATGAGCAGTTCTTC. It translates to CASSPSGLAGYNEQFF.

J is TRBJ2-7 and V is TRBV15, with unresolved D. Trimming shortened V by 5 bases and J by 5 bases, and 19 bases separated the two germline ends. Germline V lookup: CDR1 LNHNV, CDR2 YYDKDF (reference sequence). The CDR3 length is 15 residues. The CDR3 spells CATSPRRQAAHEQYF. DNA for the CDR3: TGTGCCACCAGCCCTCGCCGCCAGGCAGCCCACGAGCAGTACTTC.

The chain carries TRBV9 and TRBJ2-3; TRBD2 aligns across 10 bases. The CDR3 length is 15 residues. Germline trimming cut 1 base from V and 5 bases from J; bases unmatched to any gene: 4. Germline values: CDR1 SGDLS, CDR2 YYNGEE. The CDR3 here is CASSVSGGAGDTQYF. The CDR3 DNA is TGTGCCAGCAGCGTAAGCGGGGGGGCCGGAGATACGCAGTATTTT.

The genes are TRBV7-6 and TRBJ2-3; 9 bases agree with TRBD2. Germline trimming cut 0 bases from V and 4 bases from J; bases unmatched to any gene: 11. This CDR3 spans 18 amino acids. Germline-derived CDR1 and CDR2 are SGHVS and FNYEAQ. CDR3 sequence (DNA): TGTGCCAGCAGCTTAGCCCCTCGGGGTAGCGGGAGACCAGATACGCAGTATTTT. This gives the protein CASSLAPRGSGRPDTQYF.

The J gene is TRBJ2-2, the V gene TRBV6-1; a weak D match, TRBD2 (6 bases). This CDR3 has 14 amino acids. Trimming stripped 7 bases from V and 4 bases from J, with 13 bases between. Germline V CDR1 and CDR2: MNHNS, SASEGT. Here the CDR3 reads CASMGGLLTGELFF. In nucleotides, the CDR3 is TGTGCCAGCATGGGGGGACTCCTCACCGGGGAGCTGTTTTTT.

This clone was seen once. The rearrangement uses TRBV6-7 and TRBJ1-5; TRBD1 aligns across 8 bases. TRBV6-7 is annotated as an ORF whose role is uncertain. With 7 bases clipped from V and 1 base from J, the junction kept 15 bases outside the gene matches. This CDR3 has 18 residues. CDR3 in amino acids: CASISGQGALGSNQPQHF. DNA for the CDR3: TGTGCCAGCATCTCAGGCCAGGGGGCGCTCGGAAGCAATCAGCCCCAGCATTTT.

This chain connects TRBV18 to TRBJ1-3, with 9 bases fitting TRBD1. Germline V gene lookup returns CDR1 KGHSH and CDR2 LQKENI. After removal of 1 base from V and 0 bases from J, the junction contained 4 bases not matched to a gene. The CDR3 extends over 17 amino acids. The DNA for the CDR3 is TGTGCCAGCTCACCACAGGGACAGGGTATCTCTGGAAACACCATATATTTT. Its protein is CASSPQGQGISGNTIYF.

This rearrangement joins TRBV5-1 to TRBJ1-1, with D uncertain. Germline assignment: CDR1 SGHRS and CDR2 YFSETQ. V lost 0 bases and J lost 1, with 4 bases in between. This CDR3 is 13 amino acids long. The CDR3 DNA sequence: TGCGCCAGCAGCTTGGAACAGAACACTGAAGCTTTCTTT. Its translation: CASSLEQNTEAFF.

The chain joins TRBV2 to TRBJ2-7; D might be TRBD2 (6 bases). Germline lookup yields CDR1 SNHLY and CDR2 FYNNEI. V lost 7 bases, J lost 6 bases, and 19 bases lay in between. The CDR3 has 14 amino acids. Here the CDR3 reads CASMVGGRSVEQYF. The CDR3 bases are TGTGCCAGCATGGTTGGAGGGAGATCGGTCGAGCAGTACTTC.

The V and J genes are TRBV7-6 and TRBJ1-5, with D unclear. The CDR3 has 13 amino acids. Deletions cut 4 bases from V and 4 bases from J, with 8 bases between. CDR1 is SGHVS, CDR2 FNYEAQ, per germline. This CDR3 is CASSSDGNQPQHF. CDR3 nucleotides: TGTGCCAGCAGCTCCGACGGGAATCAGCCCCAGCATTTT.

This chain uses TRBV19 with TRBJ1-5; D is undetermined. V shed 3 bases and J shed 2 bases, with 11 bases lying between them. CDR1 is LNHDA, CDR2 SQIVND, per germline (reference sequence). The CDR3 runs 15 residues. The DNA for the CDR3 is TGTGCCAGTAGTATCTCCCTATTCGGCAATCAGCCCCAGCATTTT. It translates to CASSISLFGNQPQHF. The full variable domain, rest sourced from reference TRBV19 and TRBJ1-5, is DGGITQSPKYLFRKEGQNVTLSCEQNLNHDAMYWYRQDPGQGLRLIYYSQIVNDFQKGDIAEGYSVSREKKESFPLTVTSAQKNPTAFYLCASSISLFGNQPQHFGDGTRLSIL.

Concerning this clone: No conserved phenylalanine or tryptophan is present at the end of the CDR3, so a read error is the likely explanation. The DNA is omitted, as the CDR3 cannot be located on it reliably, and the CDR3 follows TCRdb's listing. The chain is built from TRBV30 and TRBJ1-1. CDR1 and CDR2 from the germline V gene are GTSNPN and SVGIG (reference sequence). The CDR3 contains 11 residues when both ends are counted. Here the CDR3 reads CAWSKGPRGAL.

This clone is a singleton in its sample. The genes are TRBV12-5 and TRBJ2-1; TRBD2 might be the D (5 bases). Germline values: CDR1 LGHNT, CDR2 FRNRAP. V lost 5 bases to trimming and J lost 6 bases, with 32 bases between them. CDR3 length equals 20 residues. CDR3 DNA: TGTGCTAGTGGTCCTCCCCAGTCCATTATAGGGCGGGCGTCGGGCAATGAGCAGTTCTTC. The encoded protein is CASGPPQSIIGRASGNEQFF.

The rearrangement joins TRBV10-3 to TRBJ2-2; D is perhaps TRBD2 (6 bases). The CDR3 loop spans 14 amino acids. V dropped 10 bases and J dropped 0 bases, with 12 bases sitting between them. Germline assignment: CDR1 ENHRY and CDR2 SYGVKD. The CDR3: CATLSGANTGELFF. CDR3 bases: TGTGCCACCCTATCGGGAGCGAACACCGGGGAGCTGTTTTTT.

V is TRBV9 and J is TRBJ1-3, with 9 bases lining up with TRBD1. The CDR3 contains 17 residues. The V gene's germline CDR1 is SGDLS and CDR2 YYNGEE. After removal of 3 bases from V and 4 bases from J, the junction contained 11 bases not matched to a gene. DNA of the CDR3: TGTGCCAGCAGCGCTTCCCCGGGACAGGGAGCAGGAAACACCATATATTTT. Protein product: CASSASPGQGAGNTIYF. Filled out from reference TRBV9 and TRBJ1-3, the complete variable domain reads DSGVTQTPKHLITATGQRVTLRCSPRSGDLSVYWYQQSLDQGLQFLIQYYNGEERAKGNILERFSAQQFPDLHSELNLSSLELGDSALYFCASSASPGQGAGNTIYFGEGSWLTVV.

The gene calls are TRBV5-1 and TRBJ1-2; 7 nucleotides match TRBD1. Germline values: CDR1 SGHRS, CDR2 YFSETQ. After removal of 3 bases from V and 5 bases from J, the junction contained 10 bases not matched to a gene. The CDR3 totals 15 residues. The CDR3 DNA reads TGCGCCAGCAGCTCGGGACAGCATCCCTCATATGGCTACACCTTC. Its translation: CASSSGQHPSYGYTF.

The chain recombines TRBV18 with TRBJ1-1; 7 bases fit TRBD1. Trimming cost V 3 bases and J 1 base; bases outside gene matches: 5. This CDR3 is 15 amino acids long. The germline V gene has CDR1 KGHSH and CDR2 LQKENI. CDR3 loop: CASSPRTGQNTEAFF. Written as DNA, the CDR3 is TGTGCCAGCTCACCGAGGACAGGACAGAACACTGAAGCTTTCTTT.

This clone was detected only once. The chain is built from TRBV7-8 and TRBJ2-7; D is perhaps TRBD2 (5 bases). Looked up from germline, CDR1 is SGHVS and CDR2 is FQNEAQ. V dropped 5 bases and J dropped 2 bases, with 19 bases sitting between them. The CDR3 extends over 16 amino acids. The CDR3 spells CASSPTLLGSTYEQYF. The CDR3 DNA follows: TGTGCCAGCAGCCCGACCCTACTAGGATCAACCTACGAGCAGTACTTC.